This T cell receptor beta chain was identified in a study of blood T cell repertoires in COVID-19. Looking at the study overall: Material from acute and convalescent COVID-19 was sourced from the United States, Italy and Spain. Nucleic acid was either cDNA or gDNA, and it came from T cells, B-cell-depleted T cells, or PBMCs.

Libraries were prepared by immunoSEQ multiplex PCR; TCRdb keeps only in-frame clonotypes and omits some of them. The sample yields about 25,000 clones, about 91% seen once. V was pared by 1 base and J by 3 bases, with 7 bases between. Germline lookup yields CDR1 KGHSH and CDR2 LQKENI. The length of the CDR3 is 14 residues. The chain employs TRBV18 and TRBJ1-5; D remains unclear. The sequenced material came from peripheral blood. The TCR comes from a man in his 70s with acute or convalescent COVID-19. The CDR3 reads CASSPLENNQPQHF. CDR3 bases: TGTGCCAGCTCACCACTAGAAAACAATCAGCCCCAGCATTTT.